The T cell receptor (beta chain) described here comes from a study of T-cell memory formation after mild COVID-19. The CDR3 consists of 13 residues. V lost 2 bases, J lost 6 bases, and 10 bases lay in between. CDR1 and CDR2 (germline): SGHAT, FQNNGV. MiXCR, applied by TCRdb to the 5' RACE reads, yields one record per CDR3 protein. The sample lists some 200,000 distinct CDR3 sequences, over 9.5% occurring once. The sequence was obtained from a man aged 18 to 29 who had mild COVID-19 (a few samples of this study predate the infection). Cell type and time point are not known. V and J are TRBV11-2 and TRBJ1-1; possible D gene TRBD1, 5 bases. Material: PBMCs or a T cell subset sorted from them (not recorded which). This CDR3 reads CASSLRQFAEAFF. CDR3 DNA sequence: TGTGCCAGCAGCTTACGACAGTTCGCTGAAGCTTTCTTT. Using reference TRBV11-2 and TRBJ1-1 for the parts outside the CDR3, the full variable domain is EAGVAQSPRYKIIEKRQSVAFWCNPISGHATLYWYQQILGQGPKLLIQFQNNGVVDDSQLPKDRFSAERLKGVDSTLKIQPAKLEDSAVYLCASSLRQFAEAFFGQGTRLTVV.